This is a list of T cell receptor beta chains from one sample in a study of response to subunit inactivated influenza vaccine. TCRdb reprocessed the RT-PCR reads with MiXCR, giving one entry per CDR3 protein. The sample has just over 300,000 distinct CDR3 sequences; 20% to 25% are singletons. Sequenced here: PBMCs from blood, sampled 21 months after vaccination. The receptors originated from a man in his fifties or sixties who received an inactivated influenza vaccine. Each CDR3 is given with its conserved first and last residue. A D gene is named only where the DNA matches it firmly. Expanded clones are given a class, and other clones once, few, many or no size at all.

cdr3_nt: TGTGCCAGCAGTTCACATGAAAAACTGTTTTTT
cdr3_aa: CASSSHEKLFF
j_call: TRBJ1-4
d_call: .
clone_size: few
v_call: TRBV28

cdr3_nt: TGTGCCATCGCAAGACAGGGTGAAGAGACCCAGTACTTC
cdr3_aa: CAIARQGEETQYF
j_call: TRBJ2-5
d_call: TRBD1
clone_size: few
v_call: TRBV10-3

cdr3_nt: TGTGCCAGCAGTTACCGTCTCGGGACAGGGGAAGCCACTGAAGCTTTCTTT
cdr3_aa: CASSYRLGTGEATEAFF
j_call: TRBJ1-1
d_call: TRBD1
clone_size: .
v_call: TRBV6-5

cdr3_nt: TGTGCCAGCAGCTTAACCGGGGAGGAGACCCAGTACTTC
cdr3_aa: CASSLTGEETQYF
j_call: TRBJ2-5
d_call: .
clone_size: .
v_call: TRBV5-5

cdr3_nt: TGTGCCAGCAGTTTAGCAGGGCAAGGGGCCAACGTCCTGACTTTC
cdr3_aa: CASSLAGQGANVLTF
j_call: TRBJ2-6
d_call: .
clone_size: .
v_call: TRBV12-3/TRBV12-4

cdr3_nt: TGCAGCGTGAAAGACCGGTACACTGAAGCTTTCTTT
cdr3_aa: CSVKDRYTEAFF
j_call: TRBJ1-1
d_call: .
clone_size: .
v_call: TRBV29-1

cdr3_nt: TGCAGTGCTAGTGTAGGACAGGGGGCAACAGATACGCAGTATTTT
cdr3_aa: CSASVGQGATDTQYF
j_call: TRBJ2-3
d_call: TRBD1
clone_size: .
v_call: TRBV20-1

cdr3_nt: TGTGCCAGCATCGGTTCGGGGGGCCGTCCAAGCTCCTACAATGAGCAGTTCTTC
cdr3_aa: CASIGSGGRPSSYNEQFF
j_call: TRBJ2-1
d_call: .
clone_size: many
v_call: TRBV6-2/TRBV6-3

cdr3_nt: TGCAGTGCTAGGACAGTGCTAAATTCACCCCTCCACTTT
cdr3_aa: CSARTVLNSPLHF
j_call: TRBJ1-6
d_call: .
clone_size: many
v_call: TRBV20-1

cdr3_nt: TGCAGTGGGTCCAGGGGGTCAGTGAACACTGAAGCTTTCTTT
cdr3_aa: CSGSRGSVNTEAFF
j_call: TRBJ1-1
d_call: TRBD1
clone_size: .
v_call: TRBV20-1

cdr3_nt: TGTGCCAGCTCACCGTTTGAGCGGGAAAAACTGTTTTTT
cdr3_aa: CASSPFEREKLFF
j_call: TRBJ1-4
d_call: .
clone_size: few
v_call: TRBV18

cdr3_nt: TGCGCCAGCAGCCACGTCTGGACAGGGAGATCGCGGGGCTACACCTTC
cdr3_aa: CASSHVWTGRSRGYTF
j_call: TRBJ1-2
d_call: TRBD1
clone_size: .
v_call: TRBV4-1

cdr3_nt: TGTGCCAGCAGCTTAGCCGGGACAGGGTTTGGATCATATGGCTACACCTTC
cdr3_aa: CASSLAGTGFGSYGYTF
j_call: TRBJ1-2
d_call: TRBD1
clone_size: .
v_call: TRBV5-6

cdr3_nt: TGTGCCAACAGCTTAGCACAGGTGAATGACGAGCAGTACTTC
cdr3_aa: CANSLAQVNDEQYF
j_call: TRBJ2-7
d_call: .
clone_size: .
v_call: TRBV7-2

cdr3_nt: TGTGCCAGCAGTTTGCCTACATCACCGCCCCAGCATTTT
cdr3_aa: CASSLPTSPPQHF
j_call: TRBJ1-5
d_call: .
clone_size: .
v_call: TRBV28

cdr3_nt: TGTGCCAGCAGTTATACATCCGGCTATGGCTACACCTTC
cdr3_aa: CASSYTSGYGYTF
j_call: TRBJ1-2
d_call: .
clone_size: many
v_call: TRBV6-5

cdr3_nt: TGTGCCAGCTCGAGGGTAGCGCCCTACGAGCAGTACTTC
cdr3_aa: CASSRVAPYEQYF
j_call: TRBJ2-7
d_call: .
clone_size: few
v_call: TRBV28

cdr3_nt: TGTGCCAGCAGTCGAAGTCCGACGGGGAGCAATCAGCCCCAGCATTTT
cdr3_aa: CASSRSPTGSNQPQHF
j_call: TRBJ1-5
d_call: .
clone_size: many
v_call: TRBV6-1

cdr3_nt: TGCAGCGTTGAACTAGGACAGGGGTCTCGTCCGCGGCAGTACTTC
cdr3_aa: CSVELGQGSRPRQYF
j_call: TRBJ2-7
d_call: TRBD1
clone_size: few
v_call: TRBV29-1

cdr3_nt: TGTGCCAGCAGTAGGTTAGCGGGAGGACCCTACAATGAGCAGTTCTTC
cdr3_aa: CASSRLAGGPYNEQFF
j_call: TRBJ2-1
d_call: TRBD2
clone_size: .
v_call: TRBV12-3/TRBV12-4

cdr3_nt: TGTGCCAGCAGCCGAACGGGAAATCAGCCCCAGCATTTT
cdr3_aa: CASSRTGNQPQHF
j_call: TRBJ1-5
d_call: .
clone_size: many
v_call: TRBV7-2

cdr3_nt: TGTGCCAGCAGTCCCGGACCCAAAGAGCATTTT
cdr3_aa: CASSPGPKEHF
j_call: TRBJ1-5
d_call: .
clone_size: .
v_call: TRBV28

cdr3_nt: TGTGCCAGCACCATCCTCCGGGGGGAGGAGACCCAGTACTTC
cdr3_aa: CASTILRGEETQYF
j_call: TRBJ2-5
d_call: TRBD2
clone_size: once
v_call: TRBV7-9

cdr3_nt: TGCGCCAGCAGCCACAGAGGCAGTGGCAACGAGCAGTACTTC
cdr3_aa: CASSHRGSGNEQYF
j_call: TRBJ2-7
d_call: .
clone_size: .
v_call: TRBV4-3

cdr3_nt: TGTGCCAGCAGTGGAGACAGGGTGGGTGGCTACACCTTC
cdr3_aa: CASSGDRVGGYTF
j_call: TRBJ1-2
d_call: TRBD1
clone_size: .
v_call: TRBV25-1

cdr3_nt: TGTGCCAGCAGTTTGGGGCAGGTGGTAAATCAGCCCCAGCATTTT
cdr3_aa: CASSLGQVVNQPQHF
j_call: TRBJ1-5
d_call: .
clone_size: .
v_call: TRBV12-3/TRBV12-4

cdr3_nt: TGTGCCAGCTCACCAGTAACAAAGGGGGAGACCCAGTACTTC
cdr3_aa: CASSPVTKGETQYF
j_call: TRBJ2-5
d_call: .
clone_size: .
v_call: TRBV18

cdr3_nt: TGTGCCAGCAGTTTAGTGCGACACCTTCGTATGGTCTTC
cdr3_aa: CASSLVRHLRMVF
j_call: TRBJ2-1
d_call: .
clone_size: once
v_call: TRBV12-3/TRBV12-4

cdr3_nt: TGTGCTAGACACCTTGTGGTGGGGGGAACCTTGAACACTGAAGCTTTCTTT
cdr3_aa: CARHLVVGGTLNTEAFF
j_call: TRBJ1-1
d_call: .
clone_size: few
v_call: TRBV12-5

cdr3_nt: TGTGCCAGCAGTCCAAATAGCTACAATGAGCAGTTCTTC
cdr3_aa: CASSPNSYNEQFF
j_call: TRBJ2-1
d_call: .
clone_size: few
v_call: TRBV18

cdr3_nt: TGCGCCAGCAGCCAAGAAACCCGAGGAGAAAAACTGTTTTTT
cdr3_aa: CASSQETRGEKLFF
j_call: TRBJ1-4
d_call: .
clone_size: .
v_call: TRBV4-1

cdr3_nt: TGCAGTGCCCAGGGGTATTGGAAGCCCTCCTACAATGAGCAGTTCTTC
cdr3_aa: CSAQGYWKPSYNEQFF
j_call: TRBJ2-1
d_call: .
clone_size: once
v_call: TRBV20-1

cdr3_nt: TGTGCAGAAAAGGGGGGGCCGGGGAATGAGCAGTTCTTC
cdr3_aa: CAEKGGPGNEQFF
j_call: TRBJ2-1
d_call: .
clone_size: once
v_call: TRBV7-9

cdr3_nt: TGTGCCAGCAGCCGGGATATGACAAACTACGAGCAGTACTTC
cdr3_aa: CASSRDMTNYEQYF
j_call: TRBJ2-7
d_call: .
clone_size: .
v_call: TRBV7-9

cdr3_nt: TGTGCCAGCAGTTACTCGCCCGGGTTTGATTCCTACGAGCAGTACTTC
cdr3_aa: CASSYSPGFDSYEQYF
j_call: TRBJ2-7
d_call: .
clone_size: .
v_call: TRBV6-5

cdr3_nt: TGTGCCAGCAGTTCGCACTCCCGGACAGGGGAAACTGAAGCTTTCTTT
cdr3_aa: CASSSHSRTGETEAFF
j_call: TRBJ1-1
d_call: TRBD1
clone_size: .
v_call: TRBV12-3/TRBV12-4

cdr3_nt: TGCAGCGTGGACAGGGACCCCACACACTATGGCTACACCTTC
cdr3_aa: CSVDRDPTHYGYTF
j_call: TRBJ1-2
d_call: TRBD1
clone_size: many
v_call: TRBV29-1

cdr3_nt: TGCGCCAGCAGGGCGCAACCTAGCACAGATACGCAGTATTTT
cdr3_aa: CASRAQPSTDTQYF
j_call: TRBJ2-3
d_call: .
clone_size: few
v_call: TRBV5-1

cdr3_nt: TGTGCCAGCAGCTTGTTTGGTGGGGAGACCCAGTACTTC
cdr3_aa: CASSLFGGETQYF
j_call: TRBJ2-5
d_call: .
clone_size: .
v_call: TRBV5-6

cdr3_nt: TGCAGCTCTACAGGGGACCAAGAGACCCAGTACTTC
cdr3_aa: CSSTGDQETQYF
j_call: TRBJ2-5
d_call: TRBD1
clone_size: .
v_call: TRBV29-1

cdr3_nt: TGTGCCAGCAGCACCGTACAACTATCTAACTATGGCTACACCTTC
cdr3_aa: CASSTVQLSNYGYTF
j_call: TRBJ1-2
d_call: .
clone_size: many
v_call: TRBV7-2

cdr3_nt: TGTGCCACCAGTGATTGGCAGAGACCCTACGAGCAGTACTTC
cdr3_aa: CATSDWQRPYEQYF
j_call: TRBJ2-7
d_call: .
clone_size: few
v_call: TRBV24-1

cdr3_nt: TGTGCCAGCAGCTTACCCACAGGGTTCGGGGAGCTGTTTTTT
cdr3_aa: CASSLPTGFGELFF
j_call: TRBJ2-2
d_call: .
clone_size: .
v_call: TRBV7-2

cdr3_nt: TGTGCCAGCAGCCTCCCTGGGGCAGGGTACTATGGCTACACCTTC
cdr3_aa: CASSLPGAGYYGYTF
j_call: TRBJ1-2
d_call: .
clone_size: few
v_call: TRBV3-1

cdr3_nt: TGTGCCAGCAGTTCTGGGACCAGCTCGGGTAATGAAAAACTGTTTTTT
cdr3_aa: CASSSGTSSGNEKLFF
j_call: TRBJ1-4
d_call: .
clone_size: .
v_call: TRBV27

cdr3_nt: TGCGCCAGCAGCCAAGATAGGTTAAGCAATCAGCCCCAGCATTTT
cdr3_aa: CASSQDRLSNQPQHF
j_call: TRBJ1-5
d_call: .
clone_size: .
v_call: TRBV4-3

cdr3_nt: TGCTGTGCTAGAGCTGTAATGGGGGGATCCTACAATGAGCAGTTCTTC
cdr3_aa: CCARAVMGGSYNEQFF
j_call: TRBJ2-1
d_call: .
clone_size: .
v_call: TRBV20-1

cdr3_nt: TGTGCCAGCAGTAACCCCGGGGAGCTGTTTTTT
cdr3_aa: CASSNPGELFF
j_call: TRBJ2-2
d_call: .
clone_size: few
v_call: TRBV28

cdr3_nt: TGTGCCAGCAGCTTTTTTGGATCCTCTGGAAACACCATATATTTT
cdr3_aa: CASSFFGSSGNTIYF
j_call: TRBJ1-3
d_call: .
clone_size: few
v_call: TRBV5-5

cdr3_nt: TGCGCCAGCAGTCAATCCCTGGCAGGGCAGAACACCGGGGAGCTGTTTTTT
cdr3_aa: CASSQSLAGQNTGELFF
j_call: TRBJ2-2
d_call: .
clone_size: .
v_call: TRBV23-1

cdr3_nt: TGTGCCAGCAGTTCCTCCGGAGGGGACACTGAAGCTTTCTTT
cdr3_aa: CASSSSGGDTEAFF
j_call: TRBJ1-1
d_call: .
clone_size: few
v_call: TRBV6-5

cdr3_nt: TGTGCCTGGAGACCGCCGACAGGGGACACCTACAATGAGCAGTTCTTC
cdr3_aa: CAWRPPTGDTYNEQFF
j_call: TRBJ2-1
d_call: TRBD1
clone_size: .
v_call: TRBV30

cdr3_nt: TGTGCCAGCAGCGGATTCGGGACTTACGAGCAGTACTTC
cdr3_aa: CASSGFGTYEQYF
j_call: TRBJ2-7
d_call: .
clone_size: .
v_call: TRBV14

cdr3_nt: TGCGCCAGCAGCAAAGTGGGCTACGAGCAGTACTTC
cdr3_aa: CASSKVGYEQYF
j_call: TRBJ2-7
d_call: .
clone_size: .
v_call: TRBV5-1

cdr3_nt: TGCGCCAGCAGCCTAAGTCCGGGACGAATGAACACTGAAGCTTTCTTT
cdr3_aa: CASSLSPGRMNTEAFF
j_call: TRBJ1-1
d_call: .
clone_size: .
v_call: TRBV4-3

cdr3_nt: TGTGCCAGCAGTCGCCGACAGGGACAGAATTCACCCCTCCACTTT
cdr3_aa: CASSRRQGQNSPLHF
j_call: TRBJ1-6
d_call: TRBD1
clone_size: few
v_call: TRBV6-2/TRBV6-3

cdr3_nt: TGCAGTGCTAGCGGGACTAGCGGGAAGGTCTACGAGCAGTACTTC
cdr3_aa: CSASGTSGKVYEQYF
j_call: TRBJ2-7
d_call: TRBD2
clone_size: .
v_call: TRBV20-1

cdr3_nt: TGTGCCAGCAGTCGACCGTACACTGAAGCTTTCTTT
cdr3_aa: CASSRPYTEAFF
j_call: TRBJ1-1
d_call: .
clone_size: many
v_call: TRBV28